The 9 T cell receptor beta chains below all came from one sample that was sequenced in a study of cytomegalovirus exposure and HLA in healthy donors. Primers: 60 Vbeta forward and 13 Jbeta reverse. The table came from immunoSEQ multiplex PCR; TCRdb's copy has only in-frame clones and leaves some out. Of about 89,000 clones listed, about 85% were seen once; the top ten hold around 7.4%. Input material: PBMCs. All receptors derive from a man aged 40-55 years in good health and CMV-seropositive.

V is TRBV7-2 and J is TRBJ1-3; a weak D match, TRBD1 (6 bases). This CDR3 region has 14 residues. Germline CDR1 is SGHTA and CDR2 is FQGNSA. With 1 base removed from V and 4 bases from J, the gap between germline ends came to 8 bases. The CDR3 DNA reads TGTGCCAGCAGCTTAGACAGGGTCGGAAACACCATATATTTT. It encodes CASSLDRVGNTIYF.

This clone appeared a single time. The chain uses TRBV6-1 and TRBJ1-4; 9 nucleotides agree with TRBD1. The CDR3 consists of 18 residues. J gave up 10 bases and V 4 bases, and 19 bases lay outside the gene matches. Germline-derived CDR1 and CDR2 are MNHNS and SASEGT. This CDR3 is CASSGASPTGTGFGKLFF. The CDR3 DNA is TGTGCCAGCAGTGGAGCCTCACCAACCGGGACAGGGTTCGGAAAACTGTTTTTT.

This sequence joins TRBV25-1 and TRBJ2-1; 12 bases line up with TRBD2. CDR1 MGHDK and CDR2 SYGVNS come from the germline V gene. V lost 6 bases, J lost 4 bases, and 4 bases stayed unmatched. The CDR3 has 15 residues. In DNA form, the CDR3 reads TGTGCCAGCAGCGGGACTAGCGGGCTTTACAATGAGCAGTTCTTC. Its protein product is CASSGTSGLYNEQFF.

J is TRBJ2-1 and V is TRBV12-5; 8 bases fit TRBD2. CDR1 and CDR2 (germline): LGHNT, FRNRAP. This CDR3 spans 14 amino acids. V was clipped by 4 bases and J by 7 bases; unmatched bases: 6. For the CDR3, the DNA is TGTGCTAGTGGTTCCACGGGGGGGTTTAATGAGCAGTTCTTC. It encodes CASGSTGGFNEQFF.

Only a few counts were recorded for this clone. This chain connects TRBV7-9 to TRBJ2-2; D might be TRBD1 (6 bases). Trimming stripped 6 bases from V and 4 bases from J, with 21 bases between. Per the germline V gene, CDR1 is SEHNR and CDR2 is FQNEAQ (reference sequence). The CDR3 runs to 17 residues. The CDR3 DNA reads TGTGCCAGCAGGTTCCTCACAGGGTTGCCGACCACCGGGGAGCTGTTTTTT. The encoded protein is CASRFLTGLPTTGELFF. Together with reference TRBV7-9 and TRBJ2-2, the CDR3 gives the full variable domain: DTGVSQNPRHKITKRGQNVTFRCDPISEHNRLYWYRQTLGQGPEFLTYFQNEAQLEKSRLLSDRFSAERPKGSFSTLEIQRTEQGDSAMYLCASRFLTGLPTTGELFFGEGSRLTVL.

The genes are TRBV14 and TRBJ2-3; 13 nucleotides align to TRBD2. Trimming removed 1 base from V and 6 bases from J; junction bases left unmatched: 4. Germline V gene lookup returns CDR1 SGHDN and CDR2 FVKESK. This CDR3 is 16 amino acids long. CDR3 sequence reads: CASSQGLAGGVDTQYF. CDR3 coding DNA: TGTGCCAGCAGCCAAGGACTAGCGGGAGGCGTGGATACGCAGTATTTT.

The chain is built from TRBV5-1 and TRBJ2-1, with 10 bases that match TRBD2. V shed 4 bases, J shed 5 bases, and the junction held 6 bases outside the gene matches. CDR1 and CDR2 (germline): SGHRS, YFSETQ. The CDR3 has 15 amino acids. The CDR3 sequence: CASSPLAGIDNEQFF. The CDR3 DNA follows: TGCGCCAGCAGCCCACTAGCGGGGATAGACAATGAGCAGTTCTTC.

J is TRBJ1-2 and V is TRBV7-6, with TRBD1 identical over 7 bases. This CDR3 comprises 13 residues. Per the germline V gene, CDR1 is SGHVS and CDR2 is FNYEAQ. V dropped 5 bases and J dropped 3; count of bases not matched to a gene: 3. The CDR3 bases are TGTGCCAGCAGCCGGGACAGTGACTATGGCTACACCTTC. It is translated as CASSRDSDYGYTF.

V gene TRBV6-6 combines with J gene TRBJ2-5; 11 bases map to TRBD2. J lost 5 bases, V lost 4 bases, and 9 bases had no gene match. Germline lookup yields CDR1 MNHNY and CDR2 SVGAGI (reference sequence). The CDR3 is 16 residues long. The CDR3 loop is CASSSRLAGGGETQYF. DNA for the CDR3: TGTGCCAGCAGTTCCCGTCTAGCGGGGGGAGGGGAGACCCAGTACTTC.